The 22 T cell receptor beta chains given below trace back to one sample, sequenced in a study of identical twins. TCRdb analysed the 5' RACE reads with MiXCR anew, one entry per CDR3 protein. The table shows 300,000 to 400,000 distinct CDR3 sequences, with about 12% occurring only once. These records were also assigned to another study, of yellow fever vaccine responses in identical twins.

Sequences were obtained from CD8+ T cells sorted from blood. Receptors originate from a woman aged 18-30 years in good health.

This clonotype was counted a few times. The genes are TRBV12-3 or TRBV12-4 and TRBJ2-4, with unresolved D. The CDR3 extends over 16 amino acids. Between the trimmed V and J ends, which lost 0 bases and 0 bases, there was a span of 9 bases. CDR3 nucleotides: TGTGCCAGCAGTTTAGCGGACCTATTAGCCAAAAACATTCAGTACTTC. Translated, it gives CASSLADLLAKNIQYF.

This clonotype came up many times. The chain uses TRBV24-1 and TRBJ2-2; a possible D gene is TRBD2 (5 bases). V was cut by 4 bases and J by 7 bases, with 21 bases left in between. Germline lookup yields CDR1 KGHDR and CDR2 SFDVKD. The CDR3 has 17 amino acids. The CDR3 nucleotides are TGTGCCACCAGTGACCCACTCGCCCCCCCCGGGGACGGGGAGCTGTTTTTT. It specifies CATSDPLAPPGDGELFF.

In this sample, this clonotype turned up many times. The chain recombines TRBV27 with TRBJ2-7, with 8 bases lining up with TRBD1. From germline, CDR1 is MNHEY and CDR2 SMNVEV (reference sequence). J lost 4 bases, V lost 3 bases, and 8 bases had no gene match. The CDR3 consists of 15 residues. CDR3 nucleotide sequence: TGTGCCAGCAGTTTCGGGCAGGGGGCAAAATACGAGCAGTACGTC. Translating gives CASSFGQGAKYEQYV.

The sample holds a few counts of this clonotype. The V and J genes are TRBV10-2 and TRBJ2-4; D not resolved. CDR3 length equals 14 residues. The germline V and J ends were trimmed by 2 bases and 0 bases, with 5 bases remaining between them. CDR1 and CDR2 from the germline V gene are WSHSY and SAAADI. The DNA for the CDR3 is TGCGCCAGCAGTGAGCCCTTAGCCAAAAACATTCAGTACTTC. Residues: CASSEPLAKNIQYF.

This chain links TRBV9 with TRBJ1-2; no clear D. This CDR3 has 11 residues. V lost 0 bases and J lost 9, with 6 bases in between. Germline assignment: CDR1 SGDLS and CDR2 YYNGEE. The CDR3 DNA reads TGTGCCAGCAGCGTAGATGGGAGCTACACCTTC. Protein product: CASSVDGSYTF.

This clonotype has just a few counts. This chain uses TRBV24-1 with TRBJ2-2; the D call may be TRBD1 or TRBD2 (5 bases each). CDR1 and CDR2 from the germline V gene are KGHDR and SFDVKD. Trimming left V 0 bases short and J 6 bases short, with 7 bases between. The CDR3 length is 14 residues. The DNA of the CDR3 is TGTGCCACCAGTGATTTGTGGGGGTCCGGGGAGCTGTTTTTT. Its translation is CATSDLWGSGELFF.

Many counts were recorded for this clonotype. CDR3 nucleotide sequence: TGTGCCAGCAGTGTAGTAGCGGGAACAAGCAATGAGCAGTTCTTC. This gives the protein CASSVVAGTSNEQFF. The V call is TRBV6-1, the J call TRBJ2-1, with 8 bases that match TRBD2. Germline trimming cut 4 bases from V and 6 bases from J; bases unmatched to any gene: 8. This CDR3 comprises 15 residues. The V gene's germline CDR1 is MNHNS and CDR2 SASEGT.

V and J are TRBV4-2 and TRBJ2-1; D tentatively fits TRBD1 or TRBD2 (5 bases each). The germline CDR1 and CDR2 sequences are LGHNA and YNFKEQ. Trimming took 1 base from V and 8 from J, leaving 12 bases between them. The CDR3 extends over 14 amino acids. CDR3 sequence: CASSQVGGGDEQFF. CDR3 in DNA: TGTGCCAGCAGCCAAGTTGGGGGTGGCGATGAGCAGTTCTTC.

V is TRBV7-9 and J is TRBJ2-2; D gene unclear. CDR3 length: 15 amino acids. Germline lookup yields CDR1 SEHNR and CDR2 FQNEAQ (reference sequence). Trimming stripped 5 bases from V and 7 bases from J, with 17 bases between. The CDR3 sequence is CASSPSGQLYGELFF. The CDR3 DNA reads as TGTGCCAGCAGCCCAAGTGGGCAGTTGTACGGGGAGCTGTTTTTT.

This clonotype was seen more than once but under ten times. The chain has TRBV24-1 and TRBJ2-3; D may be TRBD2 (5 bases). Germline values: CDR1 KGHDR, CDR2 SFDVKD. Trimming removed 7 bases from V and 2 bases from J, with 12 bases in between. The CDR3 covers 14 residues. The CDR3 reads CATRGAELTDTQYF. The DNA of the CDR3 is TGTGCCACCAGAGGAGCGGAGCTCACAGATACGCAGTATTTT.

The V and J genes are TRBV7-8 and TRBJ2-7, with 9 nucleotides matching TRBD1. This CDR3 spans 15 amino acids. Germline loops: CDR1 SGHVS, CDR2 FQNEAQ. The ends lost 2 bases at V and 5 bases at J; junction bases unmatched: 7. CDR3 protein: CASSLMGQGFDEQYF. CDR3 nucleotides: TGTGCCAGCAGCTTAATGGGACAGGGTTTCGACGAGCAGTACTTC.

The V call is TRBV27, the J call TRBJ2-7, with D possibly matching TRBD2 (5 bases). CDR3 length equals 14 residues. Per germline, CDR1 MNHEY and CDR2 SMNVEV (reference sequence). V was trimmed by 3 bases and J by 3 bases, leaving 12 bases between them. The CDR3 DNA sequence: TGTGCCAGCAGTTTCGACGCGGGTGGCTACGAGCAGTACTTC. Amino acid sequence: CASSFDAGGYEQYF.

CDR3 bases: TGTGCCAGCAGCTTGGGACCACGAACCTACAATGAGCAGTTCTTC. Amino acids: CASSLGPRTYNEQFF. The rearrangement joins TRBV7-9 to TRBJ2-1; D might be TRBD1 or TRBD2, each matching 5 bases. The CDR3 length is 15 residues. Trimming pared 3 bases from V and 2 bases from J, leaving 11 bases between. The germline gives CDR1 SEHNR, CDR2 FQNEAQ (reference sequence).

J is TRBJ2-5 and V is TRBV28; D is unclear. Germline V gene data show CDR1 as MDHEN and CDR2 as SYDVKM. The V and J ends lost 5 bases and 5 bases respectively, with 15 bases between them. The CDR3 extends over 14 amino acids. Written as DNA, the CDR3 is TGTGCCAGCAGTGCAATGGGCCAAGGGGAGACCCAGTACTTC. Its translation is CASSAMGQGETQYF. Drawing the rest from reference TRBV28 and TRBJ2-5, the complete variable domain is DVKVTQSSRYLVKRTGEKVFLECVQDMDHENMFWYRQDPGLGLRLIYFSYDVKMKEKGDIPEGYSVSREKKERFSLILESASTNQTSMYLCASSAMGQGETQYFGPGTRLLVL.

The V gene is TRBV4-1, the J gene TRBJ2-2, with 9 bases matching TRBD1. With 4 bases clipped from V and 7 bases from J, the junction kept 10 bases outside the gene matches. This CDR3 has 16 amino acids. The germline V gene has CDR1 MGHRA and CDR2 YSYEKL. The CDR3 DNA is TGCGCCAGCAGCCCCTTGGGACAGGGTCGTAACGGGGAGCTGTTTTTT. This codes for CASSPLGQGRNGELFF.

The V gene is TRBV2, the J gene TRBJ2-7; D may match TRBD1 or TRBD2 (6 bases each). The CDR3 length is 14 residues. Germline CDR1 is SNHLY and CDR2 is FYNNEI. Trimming stripped 6 bases from V and 0 bases from J, with 12 bases between. This chain's CDR3 is CASRDGGISYEQYF. The CDR3 DNA reads TGTGCCAGCAGGGACGGGGGCATCTCCTACGAGCAGTACTTC. The full variable domain, completed using reference TRBV2 and TRBJ2-7, is EPEVTQTPSHQVTQMGQEVILRCVPISNHLYFYWYRQILGQKVEFLVSFYNNEISEKSEIFDDQFSVERPDGSNFTLKIRSTKLEDSAMYFCASRDGGISYEQYFGPGTRLTVT.

This sequence joins TRBV5-8 and TRBJ2-7; D gene unclear. V was trimmed by 0 bases and J by 3 bases, leaving 16 bases between them. The germline gives CDR1 SGHTS, CDR2 YDEGEE. The CDR3 spans 16 residues. CDR3 protein: CASSLARAVVFYEQYF. CDR3 in DNA: TGTGCCAGCAGCTTGGCAAGGGCAGTGGTTTTCTACGAGCAGTACTTC.

V and J are TRBV9 and TRBJ2-5; TRBD2 aligns across 8 bases. Germline-derived CDR1 and CDR2 are SGDLS and YYNGEE. The junction had 6 bases not matched to a gene; V was cut back by 0 bases and J by 2 bases. This CDR3 has 16 residues. In nucleotides, the CDR3 is TGTGCCAGCAGCGTAGGGTCCGGGGGGGGGCAAGAGACCCAGTACTTC. The encoded protein is CASSVGSGGGQETQYF.

The V gene is TRBV3-1, the J gene TRBJ2-1; 9 bases fit TRBD1. The germline CDR1 and CDR2 sequences are LGHDT and YNNKEL (reference sequence). V lost 1 base, J lost 8 bases, and 9 bases stayed unmatched. The CDR3 extends over 16 amino acids. The CDR3 DNA reads TGTGCCAGCAGCCAAGTTCGGAGGACAGGGGCGGATGAGCAGTTCTTC. Protein product: CASSQVRRTGADEQFF.

The chain employs TRBV27 and TRBJ1-5; perhaps TRBD1 as D (5 bases). The CDR3 contains 14 residues. Looked up from germline, CDR1 is MNHEY and CDR2 is SMNVEV (reference sequence). V lost 4 bases to trimming and J lost 6 bases, with 13 bases between them. The CDR3 DNA reads as TGTGCCAGCAGTTCGGCAGGGCAAAGTCAGCCCCAGCATTTT. Translated, it gives CASSSAGQSQPQHF.

This clonotype showed up just a few times. The chain couples TRBV11-3 to TRBJ2-1, with a weak D call TRBD2 (6 bases). Trimming removed 4 bases from V and 9 bases from J, with 19 bases in between. The CDR3 length is 15 residues. Germline assignment: CDR1 SGHNT and CDR2 YENEEA. The CDR3 loop reads CASSSLSTVEGEQFF. The CDR3 DNA reads TGTGCCAGCAGCTCACTATCGACAGTGGAGGGTGAGCAGTTCTTC.

This clonotype has only a few counts. The genes are TRBV3-1 and TRBJ1-1; D remains unclear. Germline CDR1 LGHDT, CDR2 YNNKEL (reference sequence). CDR3 size: 17 residues. Between the trimmed V and J ends, which lost 5 bases and 0 bases, there was a span of 19 bases. The CDR3 region has the DNA TGTGCCAGCAGCTATGGGGTAGCTCTGACCATGAACACTGAAGCTTTCTTT. This translates into CASSYGVALTMNTEAFF.